The clone carrying this T cell receptor beta chain has only one observation. The antigen is not known. Produced via immunoSEQ multiplex PCR; TCRdb's table is partial and in-frame only. The sample contains about 130,000 clones, approximately 86% of which appear only once. The record originates from a study of identifying expanded T cells in peripheral blood. Study observations and caveats: Approximately two-week clone count variance significantly increased as total template count grew. About 1.2 clones differed between technical replicates, versus approximately 16 and 19 over time.

No infections or other immune events were documented during collection. This receptor was taken from a person aged 18-70 years in good health. The sequenced sample consisted of blood.

As DNA, the CDR3 is TGTGCCAGCAGCTTAGAGCCAGGGGTTGGCTATGGCTACACCTTC. This gives the protein CASSLEPGVGYGYTF. The chain couples TRBV7-8 to TRBJ1-2; tentatively, D is TRBD1 (6 bases). The CDR3 contains 15 residues. V lost 1 base to trimming and J lost 4 bases, with 13 bases between them. Germline CDR1 is SGHVS and CDR2 is FQNEAQ.